Shown below are 32 T cell receptor beta chains from a single sample sequenced in a study of CD8 T cells in Susac syndrome. Reverse transcription of 0.5 to 1 ug RNA was performed with random hexamers. Each CDR3 protein gets one entry after TCRdb re-called the immunoSEQ multiplex PCR reads with MiXCR. The sample yields about 190,000 distinct CDR3 sequences, 85% to 95% seen once. Sequenced input: CD4+ T cells from PBMCs. These receptors were obtained from a human donor in good health.

A remark on this clonotype: The conserved phenylalanine or tryptophan is not found at the CDR3 terminus, so this likely reflects a read error. This chain links TRBV29-1 with TRBJ2-3; D unresolved. This CDR3 is 13 amino acids long. Per germline, CDR1 SQVTM and CDR2 ANQGSEA. Trimming left V 5 bases short and J 1 base short, with 10 bases between. The CDR3 DNA reads as TGCAGCGTTCGGAAGTTTCGCACAGATACGCAGTATTTG. Encoded protein: CSVRKFRTDTQYL.

The chain employs TRBV29-1 and TRBJ1-1; D might be TRBD1 (6 bases). Per germline, CDR1 SQVTM and CDR2 ANQGSEA. V was clipped by 3 bases and J by 9 bases, with 11 bases between them. CDR3 length equals 11 residues. CDR3 nucleotides: TGCAGCGTTGACGAGGACAGTAAAGCTTTCTTT. Encoded protein: CSVDEDSKAFF.

The chain combines TRBV4-3 with TRBJ1-6; D possibly corresponds to TRBD1 (6 bases). CDR3 length equals 17 residues. Trimming removed 1 base at V and 1 base at J, with 11 bases between. Per the germline V gene, CDR1 is LGHNA and CDR2 is YSLEER. CDR3 sequence reads: CASSQGQADSYNSPLHF. The DNA for the CDR3 is TGCGCCAGCAGCCAAGGACAGGCTGATTCCTATAATTCACCCCTCCACTTT.

The genes are TRBV9 and TRBJ1-4; 10 bases fit TRBD1. The CDR3 contains 15 residues. Germline loops: CDR1 SGDLS, CDR2 YYNGEE. The trim removed 4 bases at V and 6 bases at J, leaving 6 bases unmatched. CDR3 in amino acids: CASSRGQGSDEKLFF. CDR3 DNA: TGTGCCAGCAGCCGGGGACAGGGGTCGGATGAAAAACTGTTTTTT.

This chain connects TRBV6-2 or TRBV6-3 to TRBJ1-2, with D uncertain. Trimming cost V 0 bases and J 0 bases, with 11 bases left between them. This CDR3 region has 16 residues. The germline gives CDR1 MNHEY, CDR2 SVGEGT. CDR3 bases: TGTGCCAGCAGTTACTCGGATCCGGGGACTAACTATGGCTACACCTTC. It translates to CASSYSDPGTNYGYTF.

The chain links TRBV3-1 to TRBJ1-5; 8 bases are a match to TRBD1. This CDR3 has 15 amino acids. CDR1 is LGHDT and CDR2 is YNNKEL in the germline V gene (reference sequence). J gave up 2 bases and V 4 bases, and 4 bases lay outside the gene matches. The CDR3 is CASSLGGQGNQPQHF. In nucleotides, the CDR3 is TGTGCCAGCAGCCTAGGGGGACAGGGCAATCAGCCCCAGCATTTT. Using reference TRBV3-1 and TRBJ1-5 for the parts outside the CDR3, the full variable domain is DTAVSQTPKYLVTQMGNDKSIKCEQNLGHDTMYWYKQDSKKFLKIMFSYNNKELIINETVPNRFSPKSPDKAHLNLHINSLELGDSAVYFCASSLGGQGNQPQHFGDGTRLSIL.

The chain combines TRBV6-1 with TRBJ1-1; TRBD1 is a possible D gene (5 bases). The germline CDR1 and CDR2 sequences are MNHNS and SASEGT. This CDR3 has 17 amino acids. The V end lost 6 bases, the J end lost 0 bases, and 20 bases lay between the germline ends. CDR3 amino acids: CASSQRGAGALNTEAFF. The DNA of the CDR3 is TGTGCCAGCAGCCAGCGGGGCGCTGGGGCACTGAACACTGAAGCTTTCTTT.

The V gene is TRBV11-2, the J gene TRBJ2-2; no reliable D call. Trimming pared 4 bases from V and 7 bases from J, leaving 16 bases between. This CDR3 spans 15 amino acids. The germline V gene has CDR1 SGHAT and CDR2 FQNNGV. The CDR3 loop is CASSSSYQISGELFF. The CDR3 DNA reads as TGTGCCAGCAGCTCTTCTTATCAGATCAGCGGGGAGCTGTTTTTT.

This chain links TRBV6-2 or TRBV6-3 with TRBJ2-2; 10 bases align to TRBD1. V shed 3 bases and J 6 bases; nucleotides not matched to a gene: 7. There are 16 residues in the CDR3. The germline CDR1 and CDR2 sequences are MNHEY and SVGEGT. The CDR3 DNA reads as TGTGCCAGCAGTTATCCGGGACAGGGGAAGGCCGGGGAGCTGTTTTTT. Protein sequence: CASSYPGQGKAGELFF.

The J gene is TRBJ2-7, the V gene TRBV6-1, with D hard to call. Trimming left V 6 bases short and J 9 bases short, with 15 bases between. This CDR3 is 12 amino acids long. Germline CDR1 and CDR2: MNHNS and SASEGT. The CDR3 nucleotides are TGTGCCAGCAGCGCGACCACGACGGGGCAGTACTTC. Translated, it gives CASSATTTGQYF.

This chain uses TRBV15 with TRBJ2-4; a weak D match, TRBD2 (6 bases). Germline V gene sequence: CDR1 LNHNV, CDR2 YYDKDF (reference sequence). The germline V and J ends were trimmed by 0 bases and 1 base, with 7 bases remaining between them. The CDR3 length is 15 residues. DNA for the CDR3: TGTGCCACCAGCAGAGAGGAGGGGGCCAAAAACATTCAGTACTTC. Residues: CATSREEGAKNIQYF.

The V gene is TRBV20-1, the J gene TRBJ1-2, with D unresolved. Germline CDR1 DFQATT, CDR2 SNEGSKA (reference sequence). Trimming removed 3 bases at V and 5 bases at J, with 7 bases between. The CDR3 loop spans 11 amino acids. The CDR3 coding sequence is TGCAGTGCTAGTTCACCGTATGGCTACACCTTC. It yields the protein CSASSPYGYTF.

This chain uses TRBV12-3 or TRBV12-4 with TRBJ2-1; no firm D call. V was clipped by 4 bases and J by 12 bases, with 19 bases between them. The CDR3 length is 14 residues. CDR3 bases: TGTGCCAGCAGTTCCCTAGTGGAGAGTATAGGGCAGTTCTTC. It codes for CASSSLVESIGQFF.

This chain connects TRBV28 to TRBJ2-7, with 12 positions matching TRBD2. The ends lost 6 bases at V and 1 base at J; junction bases unmatched: 13. The CDR3 covers 18 residues. Germline values: CDR1 MDHEN, CDR2 SYDVKM. This chain's CDR3 is CASRSRTSGISRSYEQYV. In nucleotides, the CDR3 is TGTGCCAGCAGATCCCGGACTAGCGGGATCAGTAGGTCCTACGAGCAGTACGTC.

V gene TRBV7-9 combines with J gene TRBJ2-7, with 11 bases that match TRBD2. There are 17 residues in the CDR3. V shed 0 bases, J shed 3 bases, and the junction held 7 bases outside the gene matches. Germline loops: CDR1 SEHNR, CDR2 FQNEAQ (reference sequence). The CDR3 bases are TGTGCCAGCAGCTTAGCTGTAGCGGGGGGGCCGGTCTACGAGCAGTACTTC. Encoded protein: CASSLAVAGGPVYEQYF.

The chain couples TRBV4-1 to TRBJ1-1; no definite D call. V shed 3 bases and J shed 10 bases, with 18 bases lying between them. Germline V CDR1 and CDR2: MGHRA, YSYEKL. The CDR3 covers 14 residues. CDR3 sequence (DNA): TGCGCCAGCAGCCAGCCCTCCAAAAAAGCGGGAGCTTTCTTT. Residues: CASSQPSKKAGAFF.

The chain joins TRBV3-1 to TRBJ2-1, with D possibly called TRBD1 or TRBD2 (5 bases each). CDR1 is LGHDT and CDR2 is YNNKEL in the germline V gene (reference sequence). This CDR3 is built from 12 residues. Trimming removed 6 bases from V and 8 bases from J, with 11 bases in between. CDR3 sequence (DNA): TGTGCCAGCAGGGGACGATTCGATGAGCAGTTCTTC. It codes for CASRGRFDEQFF.

The genes are TRBV2 and TRBJ2-1; the match to TRBD2 covers 10 bases. The CDR3 consists of 15 residues. Looked up from germline, CDR1 is SNHLY and CDR2 is FYNNEI. The V gene end was trimmed by 4 bases and the J gene end by 6 bases; junction bases not matched to a gene: 6. CDR3 sequence (DNA): TGTGCCAGCAGTGTTCTAGCGGGGGACCTCAATGAGCAGTTCTTC. Its protein is CASSVLAGDLNEQFF.

This clonotype was detected once. The chain joins TRBV18 to TRBJ1-6; 8 nucleotides line up with TRBD1. The germline CDR1 and CDR2 sequences are KGHSH and LQKENI. V was pared by 2 bases and J by 10 bases, with 7 bases of the junction left unmatched. The CDR3 consists of 15 residues. CDR3 sequence reads: CASSPDSDRDSPLHF. CDR3 DNA sequence: TGTGCCAGCTCACCAGATTCGGACAGGGACTCACCCCTCCACTTT.

The chain recombines TRBV30 with TRBJ1-5, with 7 bases lining up with TRBD1. Germline-derived CDR1 and CDR2 are GTSNPN and SVGIG (reference sequence). The CDR3 is 13 amino acids. After removal of 0 bases from V and 7 bases from J, the junction contained 3 bases not matched to a gene. The CDR3 region is CAWSVQGRQPQHF. CDR3 bases: TGTGCCTGGAGTGTACAGGGGCGCCAGCCCCAGCATTTT.

This chain uses TRBV7-2 with TRBJ2-6; the match to TRBD2 covers 7 bases. The germline gives CDR1 SGHTA, CDR2 FQGNSA. This CDR3 spans 16 amino acids. With V trimmed by 5 bases and J by 0 bases, 4 bases remained unmatched. The CDR3 spells CASSESGASGANVLTF. As DNA, the CDR3 is TGTGCCAGCAGCGAAAGCGGGGCCTCTGGGGCCAACGTCCTGACTTTC.

The chain carries TRBV6-5 and TRBJ2-4; 9 nucleotides align to TRBD2. The germline gives CDR1 MNHEY, CDR2 SVGAGI. The ends lost 0 bases at V and 8 bases at J; junction bases unmatched: 14. The CDR3 spans 18 residues. For the CDR3, the DNA is TGTGCCAGCAGTTACTCGAATCCTAGCGGGGTGCCAGGGGACATTCAGTACTTC. Encoded protein: CASSYSNPSGVPGDIQYF.

This chain uses TRBV5-4 with TRBJ1-6; 7 positions agree with TRBD1. Germline CDR1 and CDR2: SGHNT and YYREEE (reference sequence). V shed 4 bases, J shed 12 bases, and the junction held 7 bases outside the gene matches. The CDR3 has 13 amino acids. The CDR3 here is CASSRGPNVPLHF. The CDR3, as DNA: TGTGCCAGCAGCAGGGGGCCTAACGTACCCCTCCACTTT.

The rearrangement joins TRBV20-1 to TRBJ2-6; D ambiguous. Germline CDR1 reads DFQATT; CDR2 reads SNEGSKA (reference sequence). The length of the CDR3 is 14 residues. V dropped 1 base and J dropped 0 bases, with 4 bases sitting between them. CDR3 DNA sequence: TGCAGTGCTAGAGTTTTCTCTGGGGCCAACGTCCTGACTTTC. Translated: CSARVFSGANVLTF.

The chain joins TRBV7-2 to TRBJ2-3; 9 bases match TRBD2. Trimming took 9 bases from V and 4 from J; bases not matched to a gene: 8. This CDR3 is 14 amino acids long. Germline V gene sequence: CDR1 SGHTA, CDR2 FQGNSA. The CDR3 DNA sequence: TGTGCCAGTGCTGCGGGGGGGCGATCAGATACGCAGTATTTT. Its protein is CASAAGGRSDTQYF.

The rearrangement links TRBV5-1 to TRBJ2-1; possible D gene TRBD1, 6 bases. Per the germline V gene, CDR1 is SGHRS and CDR2 is YFSETQ. The CDR3 loop spans 16 amino acids. V shed 7 bases and J shed 0 bases, with 17 bases lying between them. CDR3 amino acids: CASAATGSPSYNEQFF. In nucleotides, the CDR3 is TGCGCCAGCGCGGCCACAGGGTCCCCCTCCTACAATGAGCAGTTCTTC.

J is TRBJ2-5 and V is TRBV29-1; 7 positions agree with TRBD1. The CDR3 has 14 amino acids. Per germline, CDR1 SQVTM and CDR2 ANQGSEA. V lost 4 bases, J lost 0 bases, and 5 bases stayed unmatched. As DNA, the CDR3 is TGCAGCGTTGCCGTCAGGGGGAACCAAGAGACCCAGTACTTC. Translation: CSVAVRGNQETQYF.

This chain links TRBV29-1 with TRBJ1-1; the match to TRBD1 covers 9 bases. Germline CDR1 reads SQVTM; CDR2 reads ANQGSEA. Trimming removed 5 bases from V and 2 bases from J; junction bases left unmatched: 6. This CDR3 has 14 amino acids. CDR3 DNA sequence: TGCAGCGTTCACAGGACAGGGGCCAACACTGAAGCTTTCTTT. Translating gives CSVHRTGANTEAFF.

The rearrangement links TRBV20-1 to TRBJ1-2; D may be TRBD1 (5 bases). Germline assignment: CDR1 DFQATT and CDR2 SNEGSKA (reference sequence). The V gene lost 3 bases and the J gene lost 13 bases, with 15 bases spanning the gap. This CDR3 is built from 11 residues. Here the CDR3 DNA reads TGCAGTGCTAGCCTGACCGGGACGCCCACCTTC. It codes for CSASLTGTPTF.

This chain connects TRBV6-6 to TRBJ2-1, with unresolved D. CDR1 and CDR2 (germline): MNHNY, SVGAGI (reference sequence). The V end was cut by 2 bases, the J end by 0 bases, with 2 bases between. The CDR3 runs 13 residues. The CDR3 sequence is CASSYTSYNEQFF. The CDR3 region has the DNA TGTGCCAGCAGTTACACCTCCTACAATGAGCAGTTCTTC.

The chain is built from TRBV6-2 or TRBV6-3 and TRBJ1-2, with D perhaps matching TRBD1 (5 bases). The V end was cut by 5 bases, the J end by 2 bases, with 15 bases between. The CDR3 totals 15 residues. Per germline, CDR1 MNHEY and CDR2 SVGEGT. Here the CDR3 reads CASSRTTTINYGYTF. DNA for the CDR3: TGTGCCAGCAGTCGGACAACTACCATCAACTATGGCTACACCTTC.

This chain connects TRBV5-1 to TRBJ1-1, with a weak D call TRBD1 (5 bases). V was pared by 6 bases and J by 6 bases, with 9 bases between. CDR1 is SGHRS and CDR2 is YFSETQ in the germline V gene. The CDR3 contains 11 residues. This chain's CDR3 is CASKGQAEAFF. The CDR3 region has the DNA TGCGCCAGCAAGGGGCAGGCTGAAGCTTTCTTT.